These 25 T cell receptor beta chains were sequenced from one sample in a study of technical replicates of blood from several donors. Sequencing used immunoSEQ multiplex PCR; TCRdb keeps in-frame clones, though not all of them. Here the sample spans about 83,000 clones, just over 90% being singletons. The specimen was T cells isolated from PBMCs. All receptors derive from a human donor in good health.

The chain uses TRBV28 and TRBJ2-7, with TRBD2 as a possible D gene (6 bases). Germline V lookup: CDR1 MDHEN, CDR2 SYDVKM. V was pared by 7 bases and J by 0 bases, with 13 bases between. CDR3 size: 14 residues. CDR3 nucleotides: TGTGCCAGCAAGGGGACTTTAGACTCCTACGAGCAGTACTTC. Protein: CASKGTLDSYEQYF.

The chain uses TRBV18 and TRBJ2-1; D is uncertain. Trimming took off 2 bases at V and 4 bases at J, with 9 bases between the two ends. The CDR3 has 14 residues. The germline CDR1 and CDR2 sequences are KGHSH and LQKENI. The CDR3 loop is CASSPTADYNEQFF. CDR3 coding DNA: TGTGCCAGCTCACCAACCGCGGATTACAATGAGCAGTTCTTC. The variable domain in full, completed from reference TRBV18 and TRBJ2-1, reads NAGVMQNPRHLVRRRGQEARLRCSPMKGHSHVYWYRQLPEEGLKFMVYLQKENIIDESGMPKERFSAEFPKEGPSILRIQQVVRGDSAAYFCASSPTADYNEQFFGPGTRLTVL.

J is TRBJ2-3 and V is TRBV6-1, with D perhaps matching TRBD1 (5 bases). This CDR3 is 14 amino acids long. The germline V gene has CDR1 MNHNS and CDR2 SASEGT. Trimming cost V 6 bases and J 3 bases, with 13 bases left between them. Here the CDR3 DNA reads TGTGCCAGCAGGGACAAAAGGGGTACAGATACGCAGTATTTT. It encodes CASRDKRGTDTQYF.

The chain carries TRBV7-2 and TRBJ1-5, with 8 bases lining up with TRBD1. From germline, CDR1 is SGHTA and CDR2 FQGNSA. With 5 bases clipped from V and 6 bases from J, the junction kept 15 bases outside the gene matches. The CDR3 has 17 amino acids. The DNA of the CDR3 is TGTGCCAGCAGCCCCCTATATGACAGGGGTTTGGGTCAGCCCCAGCATTTT. Translating it yields CASSPLYDRGLGQPQHF. Using reference TRBV7-2 and TRBJ1-5 for the parts outside the CDR3, the full variable domain is GAGVSQSPSNKVTEKGKDVELRCDPISGHTALYWYRQSLGQGLEFLIYFQGNSAPDKSGLPSDRFSAERTGGSVSTLTIQRTQQEDSAVYLCASSPLYDRGLGQPQHFGDGTRLSIL.

This CDR3 reads CASSSPHVQGASYEQYF. Written as DNA, the CDR3 is TGTGCCAGCAGCTCGCCCCATGTACAGGGGGCTTCGTATGAGCAGTACTTC. The chain combines TRBV5-6 with TRBJ2-7; 9 nucleotides match TRBD1. Losses at the gene ends were 3 bases for V and 7 bases for J; bases not matched to a gene: 17. Germline V gene lookup returns CDR1 SGHDT and CDR2 YYEEEE. The length of the CDR3 is 17 residues. The variable domain in full, completed from reference TRBV5-6 and TRBJ2-7, reads DAGVTQSPTHLIKTRGQQVTLRCSPKSGHDTVSWYQQALGQGPQFIFQYYEEEERQRGNFPDRFSGHQFPNYSSELNVNALLLGDSALYLCASSSPHVQGASYEQYFGPGTRLTVT.

This sequence joins TRBV7-9 and TRBJ2-7; 9 bases are a match to TRBD1. After removal of 1 base from V and 3 bases from J, the junction contained 10 bases not matched to a gene. The CDR3 length is 17 residues. The germline gives CDR1 SEHNR, CDR2 FQNEAQ (reference sequence). CDR3 sequence reads: CASSLGGTGQPNYEQYF. In DNA, the CDR3 is TGTGCCAGCAGCTTAGGGGGGACAGGGCAGCCAAACTACGAGCAGTACTTC.

CDR3 sequence (DNA): TGTGCCAGCAGCTTATCCTTCAGGGTCGGTACGCAGTATTTT. This translates into CASSLSFRVGTQYF. This chain uses TRBV11-3 with TRBJ2-3, with a possible D match to TRBD1 (5 bases). This CDR3 contains 14 residues. V was pared by 2 bases and J by 8 bases, with 14 bases between. The germline V gene encodes CDR1 SGHNT and CDR2 YENEEA.

The genes are TRBV2 and TRBJ2-5; maybe TRBD1 (6 bases). V was trimmed by 10 bases and J by 3 bases, leaving 15 bases between them. CDR3 size: 13 residues. Germline loops: CDR1 SNHLY, CDR2 FYNNEI. This CDR3 is CAISRNREETQYF. The CDR3 region has the DNA TGTGCCATATCTCGCAACAGGGAAGAGACCCAGTACTTC.

A single count supports this clone. The V gene is TRBV30, the J gene TRBJ1-2, with 7 bases matching TRBD1. Germline CDR1 is GTSNPN and CDR2 is SVGIG (reference sequence). There are 14 residues in the CDR3. V lost 5 bases to trimming and J lost 5 bases; unmatched junction nucleotides: 11. DNA of the CDR3: TGTGCCTGGGACTACAGGGGCGTTGGATATGGCTACACCTTC. Translation: CAWDYRGVGYGYTF.

The chain uses TRBV9 and TRBJ2-5; 10 nucleotides align to TRBD2. V lost 4 bases, J lost 0 bases, and 3 bases stayed unmatched. The CDR3 extends over 15 amino acids. Germline V gene data show CDR1 as SGDLS and CDR2 as YYNGEE. The DNA for the CDR3 is TGTGCCAGCAGCTCCGGGACTAGCGACCAAGAGACCCAGTACTTC. Residues: CASSSGTSDQETQYF.

The chain is built from TRBV9 and TRBJ2-1; TRBD2 might be the D (6 bases). Trimming left V 0 bases short and J 4 bases short, with 20 bases between. Germline CDR1 is SGDLS and CDR2 is YYNGEE. The CDR3 contains 18 residues. Written as DNA, the CDR3 is TGTGCCAGCAGCGTAGTAGTGACGGGGGACGGGGGTTACAATGAGCAGTTCTTC. It encodes CASSVVVTGDGGYNEQFF. The variable domain in full, with the rest retrieved from reference TRBV9 and TRBJ2-1, is DSGVTQTPKHLITATGQRVTLRCSPRSGDLSVYWYQQSLDQGLQFLIQYYNGEERAKGNILERFSAQQFPDLHSELNLSSLELGDSALYFCASSVVVTGDGGYNEQFFGPGTRLTVL.

CDR3 DNA: TGTGCCAGCAGCGTAGCTCCGGACAGGGCCTATGGCTACACCTTC. It is translated as CASSVAPDRAYGYTF. This chain uses TRBV9 with TRBJ1-2, with 8 bases identical to TRBD1. CDR3 length: 15 amino acids. CDR1 and CDR2 from the germline V gene are SGDLS and YYNGEE. After removal of 0 bases from V and 4 bases from J, the junction contained 5 bases not matched to a gene.

V gene TRBV19 combines with J gene TRBJ1-2, with TRBD1 matching over 8 bases. This CDR3 region has 14 residues. Trimming removed 5 bases from V and 3 bases from J; junction bases left unmatched: 5. CDR1 and CDR2 (germline): LNHDA, SQIVND (reference sequence). The CDR3 loop is CASSAGQGYYGYTF. CDR3 in DNA: TGTGCCAGTAGTGCAGGACAGGGCTACTATGGCTACACCTTC.

In its sample, this clone was seen once. Here the CDR3 DNA reads TGTGCCAGCAGTGGAAAAGAAGGAGCAGATATTCGGTGGCCCCAGCATTTT. This encodes CASSGKEGADIRWPQHF. J is TRBJ1-5 and V is TRBV2; D gene unclear. Trimming shortened V by 4 bases and J by 9 bases, and 25 bases separated the two germline ends. This CDR3 is built from 17 residues. CDR1 and CDR2 from the germline V gene are SNHLY and FYNNEI.

V is TRBV10-1 and J is TRBJ1-4, with D perhaps TRBD1 (6 bases). V lost 8 bases and J lost 4, with 20 bases in between. The CDR3 is 16 residues long. From germline, CDR1 is WNHNN and CDR2 SYGVQD (reference sequence). CDR3 coding DNA: TGCGCCAGCCCGCAGGGATTGACAGGACGTAATGAAAAACTGTTTTTT. Protein product: CASPQGLTGRNEKLFF.

This rearrangement joins TRBV19 to TRBJ2-3; 7 bases are shared with TRBD2. Losses at the gene ends were 6 bases for V and 3 bases for J; bases not matched to a gene: 6. The CDR3 runs 14 residues. The V gene's germline CDR1 is LNHDA and CDR2 SQIVND (reference sequence). CDR3 amino acids: CASREAGSTDTQYF. Here the CDR3 DNA reads TGTGCCAGTAGGGAAGCGGGATCTACAGATACGCAGTATTTT. Supplemented by reference TRBV19 and TRBJ2-3, the full variable domain reads DGGITQSPKYLFRKEGQNVTLSCEQNLNHDAMYWYRQDPGQGLRLIYYSQIVNDFQKGDIAEGYSVSREKKESFPLTVTSAQKNPTAFYLCASREAGSTDTQYFGPGTRLTVL.

Worth noting for this clone: A read error may produce the germline difference seen at one junction end. V and J are TRBV7-9 and TRBJ2-7; D is uncertain. Germline loops: CDR1 SEHNR, CDR2 FQNEAQ (reference sequence). The CDR3 loop spans 12 amino acids. CDR3 bases: TGTGCCAGCAGCTTTATCTCCGACGAGCAGTACTTC. It yields the protein CASSFISDEQYF. Based on the CDR3 plus reference TRBV7-9 and TRBJ2-7, the full variable domain is DTGVSQNPRHKITKRGQNVTFRCDPISEHNRLYWYRQTLGQGPEFLTYFQNEAQLEKSRLLSDRFSAERPKGSFSTLEIQRTEQGDSAMYLCASSFISDEQYFGPGTRLTVT.

The chain links TRBV4-1 to TRBJ2-7; 7 nucleotides line up with TRBD1. J was trimmed by 2 bases and V by 1 base; bases with no gene match: 2. Germline loops: CDR1 MGHRA, CDR2 YSYEKL. There are 14 residues in the CDR3. The CDR3 protein is CASSQVDRAYEQYF. CDR3 coding DNA: TGCGCCAGCAGCCAAGTCGACAGGGCCTACGAGCAGTACTTC.

The chain links TRBV7-6 to TRBJ2-7; TRBD1 agrees at 9 bases. The germline gives CDR1 SGHVS, CDR2 FNYEAQ. The junction had 8 bases not matched to a gene; V was cut back by 6 bases and J by 2 bases. The CDR3 length is 15 residues. The CDR3 sequence: CASSSGTGTPYEQYF. CDR3 sequence (DNA): TGTGCCAGCAGTTCCGGGACAGGGACCCCCTACGAGCAGTACTTC.

This clone showed up just once. The chain has TRBV5-6 and TRBJ1-5, with a tentative D call TRBD1 (6 bases). Germline CDR1 SGHDT, CDR2 YYEEEE. The CDR3 has 15 residues. V lost 0 bases, J lost 3 bases, and 10 bases lay in between. CDR3 in amino acids: CASSLAGGYNQPQHF. CDR3 bases: TGTGCCAGCAGCTTGGCGGGGGGCTACAATCAGCCCCAGCATTTT.

This clone was observed a single time. The chain is built from TRBV6-6 and TRBJ1-3; 7 bases fit TRBD1. CDR1 is MNHNY and CDR2 is SVGAGI in the germline V gene (reference sequence). The length of the CDR3 is 15 residues. V shed 6 bases and J 0 bases; nucleotides not matched to a gene: 5. This CDR3 is CASRGGQSSGNTIYF. CDR3 coding DNA: TGTGCCAGCAGGGGGGGACAGTCCTCTGGAAACACCATATATTTT.

The V call is TRBV4-1, the J call TRBJ1-5; possible D gene TRBD1, 6 bases. The V gene's germline CDR1 is MGHRA and CDR2 YSYEKL. The germline V and J ends were trimmed by 3 bases and 4 bases, with 13 bases remaining between them. This CDR3 has 15 amino acids. This chain's CDR3 is CASSQGHLMNQPQHF. CDR3 bases: TGCGCCAGCAGCCAGGGACACTTGATGAATCAGCCCCAGCATTTT.

The rearrangement uses TRBV5-4 and TRBJ2-3, with D possibly being TRBD1 (5 bases). The germline V gene has CDR1 SGHNT and CDR2 YYREEE (reference sequence). Trimming left V 4 bases short and J 0 bases short, with 15 bases between. The CDR3 contains 16 residues. This CDR3 reads CASSAKQQASTDTQYF. The CDR3 coding sequence is TGTGCCAGCAGCGCCAAACAACAGGCTAGCACAGATACGCAGTATTTT.

DNA for the CDR3: TGTGCCAGCAGTTTAATAAAGGGAGATAATGAAAAACTGTTTTTT. Translation gives CASSLIKGDNEKLFF. The chain joins TRBV27 to TRBJ1-4, with D hard to call. This CDR3 is built from 15 residues. Germline V lookup: CDR1 MNHEY, CDR2 SMNVEV (reference sequence). V shed 2 bases and J shed 4 bases, with 11 bases lying between them. The complete variable domain, with remaining parts taken from reference TRBV27 and TRBJ1-4, reads EAQVTQNPRYLITVTGKKLTVTCSQNMNHEYMSWYRQDPGLGLRQIYYSMNVEVTDKGDVPEGYKVSRKEKRNFPLILESPSPNQTSLYFCASSLIKGDNEKLFFGSGTQLSVL.

The rearrangement joins TRBV11-2 to TRBJ2-5, with 8 bases that match TRBD2. Unmatched junction bases numbered 8, after V lost 2 bases and J lost 3 bases. Germline assignment: CDR1 SGHAT and CDR2 FQNNGV. The CDR3 covers 16 residues. CDR3 DNA: TGTGCCAGCAGCTTAATCCGGGCGGGGGGAGAAGAGACCCAGTACTTC. Translated, it gives CASSLIRAGGEETQYF. The full variable domain, rest sourced from reference TRBV11-2 and TRBJ2-5, is EAGVAQSPRYKIIEKRQSVAFWCNPISGHATLYWYQQILGQGPKLLIQFQNNGVVDDSQLPKDRFSAERLKGVDSTLKIQPAKLEDSAVYLCASSLIRAGGEETQYFGPGTRLLVL.